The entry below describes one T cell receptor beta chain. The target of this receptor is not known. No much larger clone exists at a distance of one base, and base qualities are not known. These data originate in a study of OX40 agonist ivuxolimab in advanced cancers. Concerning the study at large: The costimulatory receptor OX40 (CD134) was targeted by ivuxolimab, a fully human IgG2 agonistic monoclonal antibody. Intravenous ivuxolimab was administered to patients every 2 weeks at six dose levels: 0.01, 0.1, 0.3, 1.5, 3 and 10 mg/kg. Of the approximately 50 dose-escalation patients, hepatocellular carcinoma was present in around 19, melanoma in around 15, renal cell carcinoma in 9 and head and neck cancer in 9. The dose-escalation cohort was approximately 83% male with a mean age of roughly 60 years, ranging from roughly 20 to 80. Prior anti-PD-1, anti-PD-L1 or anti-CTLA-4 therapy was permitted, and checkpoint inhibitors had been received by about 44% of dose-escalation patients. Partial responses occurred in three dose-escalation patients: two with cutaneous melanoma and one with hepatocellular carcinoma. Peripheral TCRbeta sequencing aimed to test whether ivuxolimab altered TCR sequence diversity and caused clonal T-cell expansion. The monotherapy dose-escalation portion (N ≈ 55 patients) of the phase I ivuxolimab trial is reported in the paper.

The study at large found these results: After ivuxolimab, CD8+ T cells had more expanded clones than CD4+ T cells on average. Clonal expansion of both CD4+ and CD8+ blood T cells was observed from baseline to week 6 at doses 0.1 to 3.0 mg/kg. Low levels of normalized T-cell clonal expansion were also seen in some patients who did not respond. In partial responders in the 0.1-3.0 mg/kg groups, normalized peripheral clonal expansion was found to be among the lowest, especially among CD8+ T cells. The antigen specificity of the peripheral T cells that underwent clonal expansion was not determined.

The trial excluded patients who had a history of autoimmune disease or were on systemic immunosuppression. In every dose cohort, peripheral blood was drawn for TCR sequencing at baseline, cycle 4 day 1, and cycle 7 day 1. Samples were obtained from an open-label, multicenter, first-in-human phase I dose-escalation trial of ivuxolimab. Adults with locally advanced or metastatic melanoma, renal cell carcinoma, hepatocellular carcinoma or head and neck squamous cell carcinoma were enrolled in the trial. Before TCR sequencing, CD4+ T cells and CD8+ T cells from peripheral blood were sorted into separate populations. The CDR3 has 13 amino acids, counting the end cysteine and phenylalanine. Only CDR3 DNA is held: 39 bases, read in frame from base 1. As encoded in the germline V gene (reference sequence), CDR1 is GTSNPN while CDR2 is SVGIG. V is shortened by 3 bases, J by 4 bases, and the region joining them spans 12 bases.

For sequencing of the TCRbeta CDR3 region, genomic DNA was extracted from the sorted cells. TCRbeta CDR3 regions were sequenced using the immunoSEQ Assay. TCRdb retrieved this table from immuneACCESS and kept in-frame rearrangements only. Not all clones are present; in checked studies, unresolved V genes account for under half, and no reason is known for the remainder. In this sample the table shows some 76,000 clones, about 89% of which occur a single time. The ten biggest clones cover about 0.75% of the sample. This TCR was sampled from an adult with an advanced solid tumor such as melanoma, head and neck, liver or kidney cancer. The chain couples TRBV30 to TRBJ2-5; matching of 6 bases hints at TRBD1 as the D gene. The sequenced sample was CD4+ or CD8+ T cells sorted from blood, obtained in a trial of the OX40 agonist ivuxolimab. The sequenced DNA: TGTGCCTGGAGGCGATTAGGGGGAGAGACCCAGTACTTC. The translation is CAWRRLGGETQYF.